This TCR beta chain was sequenced during a study of control samples from healthy donors and cancer patients. Measured with immunoSEQ multiplex PCR; TCRdb has only the in-frame clones, and not every one. The sample carries more than 30,000 clones, 80% to 90% recorded once. The CDR3 consists of 15 residues. Trimming shortened V by 0 bases and J by 5 bases, and 14 bases separated the two germline ends. The germline CDR1 and CDR2 sequences are SGHNT and YYREEE (reference sequence). Sequencing was done on a sample of PBMCs. The TCR was taken from a woman in her sixties or seventies with lung cancer. This chain joins TRBV5-4 and TRBJ1-1, with TRBD1 as a possible D gene (6 bases). As DNA, the CDR3 is TGTGCCAGCAGCTTGGGTGGACAGATTGGGACTGAAGCTTTCTTT. Residues: CASSLGGQIGTEAFF.